This TCR beta chain was retrieved from a study of tumor-infiltrating lymphocytes in primary liver carcinoma. Overall study context: Each of the samples returned roughly 3.65 to 7.13 million productive TCRbeta reads (a yield similar across tissue types).

Broader study findings: Tumor region pairs shared more overlap than did tumor-adjacent and tumor-blood pairs. Detection in all five tumor regions applied to only about 7-25% of top clones. Tumors carried a top-250-clone fraction significantly exceeding that of blood (p = 0.039).

Synthesis of TCR beta cDNA was carried out from around 500 ng total RNA with a constant-region primer. The TCR beta library was amplified through three nested multiplex PCR rounds in a modified ARM-PCR procedure. The two initial PCR rounds, nine to eleven cycles each, used TRBV1-TRBV30 forward and C-beta reverse primers. TCRdb used MiXCR to reprocess the multiplex PCR reads, holding one entry per CDR3 protein. This sample carries more than 40,000 distinct CDR3 sequences, 65% to 80% of them seen once, and the ten largest clones take roughly 27%. Unsorted bulk tissue, roughly 20-32 mg of it, served as the source for co-extraction of RNA and DNA. In germline, CDR1 is SQVTM, CDR2 ANQGSEA. This CDR3 region has 14 residues. For this clonotype: Antigen specificity is unknown. A junction boundary mismatches the germline segment, possibly from a read error.

The chain uses TRBV29-1 and TRBJ2-5, with TRBD1 matching 7 bases. The receptor was derived from a man between 35 and 55 years old with primary liver carcinoma and hepatitis B virus infection. The sample taken for sequencing was liver tumor tissue from sampling region 5. As to subset: tumor region T5, tumor centre. The CDR3 protein is CSVAGQEPRETQYF. In DNA, the CDR3 is TGCAGCGTCGCAGGACAGGAACCCAGGGAGACCCAGTATTTC.